This T cell receptor (beta chain) stems from a study of Tregs in tolerant kidney transplant recipients. The CDR3 sequence is 17 residues long. In germline, CDR1 is LNHDA, CDR2 SQIVND (reference sequence). Trimming removed 4 bases from V and 1 base from J; junction bases left unmatched: 8. TCRdb's table, derived via immunoSEQ multiplex PCR, lists solely in-frame clones and lacks some. The data show 200,000 to 300,000 clones, about 80% seen once. V usage is TRBV19 and J usage is TRBJ2-3; 10 bases align to TRBD2. Sequenced input: CD4+ T cells from blood. The sequence came from a human donor in good health. CDR3 nucleotides: TGTGCCAGTAGTACCCTGAGCGGGGGGGGTGGCACAGATACGCAGTATTTT. It codes for CASSTLSGGGGTDTQYF.